These T cell receptor beta chains were read from a single sample in a study of beta chain features in type 1 diabetes. Data came from immunoSEQ multiplex PCR; TCRdb stores just in-frame clones and leaves some out. The data contain around 430,000 clones, 30% of them singletons. Sequencing was performed on naive CD4+ T cells from blood. The receptors shown here come from a man younger than 35 in good health. Each CDR3 is given without its conserved first and last residue. A D gene is named only where the DNA matches it firmly.

>NA|TRBV27|TRBJ1-2|11
ASSFRNNYGYT
>TRBD2|TRBV10-3|TRBJ2-3|15
AISEGGTSGRGDTQY
>NA|TRBV2|TRBJ2-5|8
ASRTETQY
>NA|TRBV7-9|TRBJ2-7|13
ASRDDDSAVYEQY
>NA|TRBV13|TRBJ1-2|13
ASSLGPQGGYGYT
>NA|TRBV29-1|TRBJ2-5|10
SSGGGQETQY
>TRBD2|TRBV29-1|TRBJ2-7|14
SVEDQGSGPSYEQY
>NA|TRBV25-1|TRBJ2-5|14
ASSEWLAKRVETQY
>TRBD1|TRBV30|TRBJ1-2|11
AWSADRVYGYT
>NA|TRBV4-3|TRBJ2-1|11
ASSQPQGEEQF
>NA|TRBV4-1|TRBJ2-1|12
ASSLLFSYNEQF
>NA|TRBV2|TRBJ2-5|12
ASSEAHRVETQY
>NA|TRBV2|TRBJ2-5|9
ASSIQETQY
>TRBD2|TRBV11-1|TRBJ2-7|12
ASSLGGNSYEQY
>NA|TRBV7-2|TRBJ2-7|12
ASSLDPQGNEQY
>TRBD1|TRBV9|TRBJ1-1|12
ASSVRTGETEAF
>NA|TRBV30|TRBJ2-7|10
AWEQSSYEQY
>NA|TRBV6-5|TRBJ1-1|11
ASSYTRNTEAF
>TRBD2|TRBV7-9|TRBJ2-7|12
ASSGTSATYEQY
>NA|TRBV30|TRBJ2-7|12
AWDRDMESYEQY
>NA|TRBV6-5|TRBJ2-1|13
ATQRAGHSYNEQF
>TRBD1|TRBV7-9|TRBJ2-3|12
ASSYRGPKDTQY
>NA|TRBV4-1|TRBJ2-1|12
ASSQVPVRNEQF
>NA|TRBV9|TRBJ2-3|12
ASSVDPNTDTQY
>TRBD2|TRBV19|TRBJ2-7|13
ASSAASGSAYEQY